Presented here are 6 T cell receptor beta chains from one specimen sequenced in a study of blood T cell repertoires in COVID-19. The protocol was immunoSEQ multiplex PCR, while the TCRdb copy is restricted to in-frame clones and leaves out a portion. The sample lists 250,000 to 300,000 clones, about four fifths seen once, with around 3.5% in the top ten. Source material: PBMCs or T cells enriched from blood (not recorded which). The receptors derive from a man aged 50-59 years who had recovered from COVID-19.

The V gene is TRBV27, the J gene TRBJ2-7; possibly TRBD2 for D (5 bases). The CDR3 extends over 14 amino acids. V lost 3 bases and J 6 bases, leaving 15 bases between the germline ends. The germline V gene encodes CDR1 MNHEY and CDR2 SMNVEV (reference sequence). The CDR3 sequence: CASSFLPGVGEQYF. The CDR3 DNA reads TGTGCCAGCAGTTTCCTTCCCGGGGTTGGCGAGCAGTACTTC.

The rearrangement uses TRBV28 and TRBJ2-3; 9 positions match TRBD2. V lost 3 bases and J lost 0; bases outside the gene matches: 10. Per germline, CDR1 MDHEN and CDR2 SYDVKM. The CDR3 contains 18 residues. The CDR3 region is CASSFSPLTSGSTDTQYF. The CDR3 coding sequence is TGTGCCAGCAGTTTTTCTCCTCTAACTAGCGGGAGCACAGATACGCAGTATTTT.

The genes are TRBV5-1 and TRBJ2-3; 9 bases fit TRBD1. The CDR3 totals 13 residues. Germline V gives CDR1 SGHRS, CDR2 YFSETQ. V shed 4 bases and J 6 bases; nucleotides not matched to a gene: 3. The CDR3: CASSRDRVDTQYF. The DNA for the CDR3 is TGCGCCAGCAGCCGGGACAGGGTGGATACGCAGTATTTT.

Remarks on this clone: The same CDR3 is also encoded by other DNA sequences in this sample. The V and J genes are TRBV20-1 and TRBJ2-1; TRBD2 might be the D (6 bases). CDR3 length equals 11 residues. Germline loops: CDR1 DFQATT, CDR2 SNEGSKA (reference sequence). V lost 6 bases to trimming and J lost 7 bases, with 10 bases between them. CDR3 loop: CSATRGNEQFF. The CDR3 nucleotides are TGCAGTGCCACGCGGGGTAATGAGCAGTTCTTC.

There are a few counts of this clone. The rearrangement uses TRBV7-2 and TRBJ1-2, with D maybe TRBD1 (5 bases). There are 15 residues in the CDR3. From germline, CDR1 is SGHTA and CDR2 FQGNSA. Trimming cost V 1 base and J 3 bases, with 12 bases left between them. The CDR3 region has the DNA TGTGCCAGCAGCTTAGACCCTCCCAGGGACTATGGCTACACCTTC. Translated: CASSLDPPRDYGYTF. Drawing the rest from reference TRBV7-2 and TRBJ1-2, the complete variable domain is GAGVSQSPSNKVTEKGKDVELRCDPISGHTALYWYRQSLGQGLEFLIYFQGNSAPDKSGLPSDRFSAERTGGSVSTLTIQRTQQEDSAVYLCASSLDPPRDYGYTFGSGTRLTVV.

This clone occurred a few times. CDR3 sequence (DNA): TGTGCCAGCAGCGTAGTAGAGGGAGGTGCTGAAGCTTTCTTT. It specifies CASSVVEGGAEAFF. The J gene is TRBJ1-1, the V gene TRBV9; D not certain. The CDR3 totals 14 residues. V lost 0 bases to trimming and J lost 6 bases, with 12 bases between them. Per germline, CDR1 SGDLS and CDR2 YYNGEE.